Below are 20 T cell receptor beta chains sequenced from a single sample in a study of blood T cell repertoires in COVID-19. Measured with immunoSEQ multiplex PCR; TCRdb has only the in-frame clones, and not every one. The table has approximately 270,000 clones, approximately 84% seen once. The sample consisted of PBMCs or T cells enriched from blood (not recorded which). Source of these receptors: a man aged 40-49 years who had recovered from COVID-19.

The rearrangement links TRBV7-9 to TRBJ1-6; possible D gene TRBD1, 6 bases. This CDR3 is built from 14 residues. Germline CDR1 reads SEHNR; CDR2 reads FQNEAQ (reference sequence). The ends were cut back, 5 bases at V and 10 bases at J, with 15 bases in the middle. CDR3 amino acids: CASSVGDNRSPLHF. CDR3 DNA: TGTGCCAGCAGCGTCGGGGACAATCGATCACCCCTCCACTTT.

J is TRBJ1-6 and V is TRBV3-1 (or the pseudogene TRBV3-2); 11 nucleotides align to TRBD1. The length of the CDR3 is 18 residues. After removal of 1 base from V and 10 bases from J, the junction contained 12 bases not matched to a gene. CDR1 and CDR2 from the germline V gene are LGHDT and YNNKEL (reference sequence). CDR3 in amino acids: CASSQAQRTGGRGSPLHF. CDR3 DNA: TGTGCCAGCAGCCAAGCCCAGAGGACAGGGGGCCGGGGATCACCCCTCCACTTT.

This sequence joins TRBV7-8 and TRBJ1-1, with D maybe TRBD1 (5 bases). Trimming removed 2 bases from V and 1 base from J, with 17 bases in between. The CDR3 has 17 residues. Germline values: CDR1 SGHVS, CDR2 FQNEAQ. CDR3 region: CASSLLDTRVTNTEAFF. CDR3 DNA sequence: TGTGCCAGCAGCTTATTGGACACACGGGTTACGAACACTGAAGCTTTCTTT.

The V and J genes are TRBV19 and TRBJ1-2; tentative D call: TRBD1 (5 bases). Trimming shortened V by 5 bases and J by 4 bases, and 14 bases separated the two germline ends. The CDR3 has 14 amino acids. Germline V gene lookup returns CDR1 LNHDA and CDR2 SQIVND (reference sequence). CDR3 DNA sequence: TGTGCCAGTAGTCCAGGGTCCTCCCTCTATGGCTACACCTTC. Translating gives CASSPGSSLYGYTF.

The V gene is TRBV2, the J gene TRBJ1-2, with TRBD1 matching 7 bases. Germline V gives CDR1 SNHLY, CDR2 FYNNEI. J lost 4 bases, V lost 6 bases, and 5 bases had no gene match. This CDR3 comprises 13 residues. The CDR3 spells CASSQGQFYGYTF. The CDR3 DNA reads as TGTGCCAGCAGCCAGGGACAGTTCTATGGCTACACCTTC.

The J gene is TRBJ2-7, the V gene TRBV20-1; D is perhaps TRBD2 (5 bases). CDR1 and CDR2 (germline): DFQATT, SNEGSKA (reference sequence). Trimming removed 3 bases at V and 4 bases at J, with 16 bases between. This CDR3 contains 14 residues. The CDR3 reads CSASSGESFYEQYF. In DNA form, the CDR3 reads TGCAGTGCTAGTTCTGGGGAGAGCTTTTACGAGCAGTACTTC.

The chain uses TRBV4-1 and TRBJ2-1; 9 bases are a match to TRBD2. The germline V gene has CDR1 MGHRA and CDR2 YSYEKL. J gave up 3 bases and V 5 bases, and 11 bases lay outside the gene matches. This CDR3 has 17 residues. The CDR3 loop is CASSYRLAAYNYNEQFF. The CDR3 bases are TGCGCCAGCAGCTACAGACTAGCGGCTTACAACTACAATGAGCAGTTCTTC.

The CDR3 is CASSHSLAGGIYEQYF. The CDR3, as DNA: TGCGCCAGCAGCCACTCCCTAGCGGGAGGTATTTACGAGCAGTACTTC. The chain combines TRBV5-1 with TRBJ2-7; TRBD2 matches at 11 bases. CDR3 length: 16 residues. In germline, CDR1 is SGHRS, CDR2 YFSETQ. V was clipped by 4 bases and J by 4 bases; unmatched bases: 10.

This clone was picked up a small number of times. This chain links TRBV7-9 with TRBJ1-1; no firm D call. Germline V gene data show CDR1 as SEHNR and CDR2 as FQNEAQ (reference sequence). CDR3 length: 12 residues. Trimming pared 7 bases from V and 1 base from J, leaving 7 bases between. CDR3 sequence (DNA): TGTGCCAGCACCCCAGGGAACACTGAAGCTTTCTTT. As protein: CASTPGNTEAFF.

The chain joins TRBV30 to TRBJ1-1, with TRBD1 identical over 9 bases. Germline V gene data show CDR1 as GTSNPN and CDR2 as SVGIG (reference sequence). The CDR3 sequence is 18 residues long. Germline trimming cut 0 bases from V and 5 bases from J; bases unmatched to any gene: 16. The CDR3 is CAWSVRFNRGPSRTEAFF. The CDR3 DNA follows: TGTGCCTGGAGTGTGAGATTTAACAGGGGGCCTTCAAGGACTGAAGCTTTCTTT.

This chain connects TRBV2 to TRBJ2-5; 10 bases fit TRBD2. V gave up 1 base and J gave up 5 bases; unmatched junction bases: 1. Germline V gene data show CDR1 as SNHLY and CDR2 as FYNNEI. The length of the CDR3 is 14 residues. The CDR3 loop is CASSEEREGETQYF. The CDR3 DNA reads TGTGCCAGCAGTGAAGAGCGGGAGGGTGAGACCCAGTACTTC.

This chain connects TRBV15 to TRBJ1-5; possible D gene TRBD1, 5 bases. Between the trimmed V and J ends, which lost 3 bases and 3 bases, there was a span of 12 bases. Germline values: CDR1 LNHNV, CDR2 YYDKDF (reference sequence). This CDR3 comprises 15 residues. This chain's CDR3 is CATSRQGKVNQPQHF. The CDR3 DNA is TGTGCCACCAGCAGGCAGGGTAAGGTCAATCAGCCCCAGCATTTT.

The chain recombines TRBV18 with TRBJ2-2, with D possibly matching TRBD2 (5 bases). The germline gives CDR1 KGHSH, CDR2 LQKENI. Trimming took off 3 bases at V and 1 base at J, with 12 bases between the two ends. The CDR3 covers 16 residues. In DNA form, the CDR3 reads TGTGCCAGCTCACCTAAGAGGGCAGGGAACACCGGGGAGCTGTTTTTT. It encodes CASSPKRAGNTGELFF. The full variable domain, in which reference TRBV18 and TRBJ2-2 provide the parts outside the CDR3, is NAGVMQNPRHLVRRRGQEARLRCSPMKGHSHVYWYRQLPEEGLKFMVYLQKENIIDESGMPKERFSAEFPKEGPSILRIQQVVRGDSAAYFCASSPKRAGNTGELFFGEGSRLTVL.

The rearrangement uses TRBV3-1 (or the pseudogene TRBV3-2) and TRBJ1-5; D is uncertain. The CDR3 has 16 residues. Trimming shortened V by 0 bases and J by 1 base, and 10 bases separated the two germline ends. CDR1 is LGHDT, CDR2 YNNKEL, per germline (reference sequence). The CDR3 protein is CASSQDSTGSNQPQHF. CDR3 nucleotides: TGTGCCAGCAGCCAAGATAGCACGGGAAGCAATCAGCCCCAGCATTTT.

This clone was picked up one time. This rearrangement joins TRBV18 to TRBJ2-3; D is undetermined. The CDR3 loop spans 11 amino acids. V shed 1 base and J shed 11 bases, with 7 bases lying between them. Germline-derived CDR1 and CDR2 are KGHSH and LQKENI. CDR3 loop: CASSPRRLQYF. CDR3 DNA: TGTGCCAGCTCACCACGGCGGCTGCAGTATTTT.

This rearrangement joins TRBV2 to TRBJ1-5; D may be TRBD1 (6 bases). The length of the CDR3 is 13 residues. Per germline, CDR1 SNHLY and CDR2 FYNNEI. The V end lost 4 bases, the J end lost 5 bases, and 9 bases lay between the germline ends. Written as DNA, the CDR3 is TGTGCCAGCAGTGCAGGGGATTATCAGCCCCAGCATTTT. The encoded protein is CASSAGDYQPQHF.

This clone appeared once. The J gene is TRBJ2-4, the V gene TRBV4-1; 9 nucleotides line up with TRBD1. This CDR3 comprises 15 residues. V lost 5 bases to trimming and J lost 8 bases; unmatched junction nucleotides: 10. CDR1 is MGHRA, CDR2 YSYEKL, per germline. The CDR3 nucleotides are TGCGCCAGCAGCTCACAGGGGGCTGGTGGGGACATTCAGTACTTC. Its translation is CASSSQGAGGDIQYF.

This chain uses TRBV5-5 with TRBJ1-2; possibly TRBD1 for D (6 bases). The V end was cut by 4 bases, the J end by 8 bases, with 15 bases between. Germline CDR1 and CDR2: SGHKS and YYEKEE (reference sequence). The CDR3 runs to 13 residues. CDR3 in DNA: TGTGCCAGCAGCATATGGACAGAGGAGGGCTACACCTTC. Residues: CASSIWTEEGYTF.

This rearrangement joins TRBV7-2 to TRBJ2-7; D is unresolved. V dropped 4 bases and J dropped 1 base, with 11 bases sitting between them. Germline CDR1 is SGHTA and CDR2 is FQGNSA. The CDR3 totals 14 residues. CDR3 loop: CASSYAVKSYEQYF. The CDR3 nucleotides are TGTGCCAGCAGCTACGCGGTAAAGTCCTACGAGCAGTACTTC.

The chain couples TRBV7-9 to TRBJ2-7; 11 nucleotides match TRBD2. Germline assignment: CDR1 SEHNR and CDR2 FQNEAQ (reference sequence). The V segment lost 5 bases and the J segment 3 bases; nucleotides outside the gene matches: 6. The CDR3 runs 15 residues. The DNA for the CDR3 is TGTGCCAGCAGCCCCGGACTAGCGGGCCACTACGAGCAGTACTTC. Translating it yields CASSPGLAGHYEQYF.